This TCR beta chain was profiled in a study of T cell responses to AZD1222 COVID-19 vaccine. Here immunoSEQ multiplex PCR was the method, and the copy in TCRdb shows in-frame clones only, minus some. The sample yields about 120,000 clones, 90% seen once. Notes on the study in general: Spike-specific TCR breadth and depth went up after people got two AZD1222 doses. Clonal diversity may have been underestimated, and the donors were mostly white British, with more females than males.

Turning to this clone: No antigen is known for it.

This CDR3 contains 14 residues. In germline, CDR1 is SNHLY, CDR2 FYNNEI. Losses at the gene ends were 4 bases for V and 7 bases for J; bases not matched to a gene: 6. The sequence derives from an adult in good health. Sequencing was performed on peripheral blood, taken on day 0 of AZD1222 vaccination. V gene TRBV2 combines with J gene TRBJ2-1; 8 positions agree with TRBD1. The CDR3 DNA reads TGTGCCAGCAGTGTTCAGGGGGCACATAATGAGCAGTTCTTC. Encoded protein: CASSVQGAHNEQFF.